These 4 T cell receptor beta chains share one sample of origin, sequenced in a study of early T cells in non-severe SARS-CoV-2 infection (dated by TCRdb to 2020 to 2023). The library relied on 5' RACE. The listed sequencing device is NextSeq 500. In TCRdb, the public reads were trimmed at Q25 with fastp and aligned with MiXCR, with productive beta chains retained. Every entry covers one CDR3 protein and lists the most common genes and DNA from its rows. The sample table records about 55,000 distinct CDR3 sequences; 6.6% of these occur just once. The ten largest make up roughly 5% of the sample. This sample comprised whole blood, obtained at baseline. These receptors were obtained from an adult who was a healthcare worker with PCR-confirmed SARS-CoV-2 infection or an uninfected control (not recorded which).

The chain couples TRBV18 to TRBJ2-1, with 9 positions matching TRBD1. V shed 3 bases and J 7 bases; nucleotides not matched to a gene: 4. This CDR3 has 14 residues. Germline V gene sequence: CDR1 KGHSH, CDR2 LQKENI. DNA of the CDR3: TGTGCCAGCTCACCCTGGACAGGGGATAATGAGCAGTTCTTC. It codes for CASSPWTGDNEQFF. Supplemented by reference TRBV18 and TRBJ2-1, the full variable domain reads NAGVMQNPRHLVRRRGQEARLRCSPMKGHSHVYWYRQLPEEGLKFMVYLQKENIIDESGMPKERFSAEFPKEGPSILRIQQVVRGDSAAYFCASSPWTGDNEQFFGPGTRLTVL.

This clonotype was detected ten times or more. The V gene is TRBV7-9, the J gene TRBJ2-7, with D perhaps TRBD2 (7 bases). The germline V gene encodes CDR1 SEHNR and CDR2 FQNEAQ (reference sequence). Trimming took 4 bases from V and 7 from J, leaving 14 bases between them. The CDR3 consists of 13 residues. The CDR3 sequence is CASSSRGPVEQYF. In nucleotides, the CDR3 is TGTGCCAGCAGCTCGCGGGGGCCCGTAGAGCAGTACTTC.

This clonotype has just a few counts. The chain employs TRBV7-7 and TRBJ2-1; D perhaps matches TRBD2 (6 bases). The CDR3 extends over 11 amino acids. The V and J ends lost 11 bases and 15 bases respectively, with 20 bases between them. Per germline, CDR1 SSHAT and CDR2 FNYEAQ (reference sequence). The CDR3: CAVAGSGAPFF. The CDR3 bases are TGTGCCGTTGCGGGGTCCGGTGCTCCGTTCTTC. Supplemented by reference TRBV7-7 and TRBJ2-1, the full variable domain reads GAGVSQSPRYKVTKRGQDVTLRCDPISSHATLYWYQQALGQGPEFLTYFNYEAQPDKSGLPSDRFSAERPEGSISTLTIQRTEQRDSAMYRCAVAGSGAPFFGPGTRLTVL.

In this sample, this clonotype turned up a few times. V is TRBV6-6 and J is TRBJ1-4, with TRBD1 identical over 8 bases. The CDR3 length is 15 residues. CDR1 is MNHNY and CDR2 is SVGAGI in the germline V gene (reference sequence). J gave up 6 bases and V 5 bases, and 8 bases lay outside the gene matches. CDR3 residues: CASSRPGTGDEKLFF. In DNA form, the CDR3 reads TGTGCCAGCAGTCGCCCCGGGACAGGAGATGAAAAACTGTTTTTT.